This passage covers 32 T cell receptor beta chains from one sample sequenced in a study of human T cells and chemical hapten exposure. TCRdb fed the RACE reads into MiXCR, producing one record per CDR3 protein. The table has fewer than 300,000 distinct CDR3 sequences, around 7.3% seen once. Time point reported: pre-sensitization, week 0. Treatment here: therapeutic diphenylcyclopropenone sensitization with weekly scalp DPC. Sequences were derived from whole blood, sampled in connection with sensitization to the hapten diphenylcyclopropenone (DPC). The receptors stem from a man aged 18 to 30 with alopecia areata. Some clones in this sample may be carry-over from other donors' samples.

The chain uses TRBV11-1 and TRBJ1-6, with a possible D match to TRBD1 (5 bases). Germline V gives CDR1 SGHAT, CDR2 FQDESV (reference sequence). The CDR3 is 14 amino acids. Trimming left V 0 bases short and J 8 bases short, with 8 bases between. Here the CDR3 DNA reads TGTGCCAGCAGCTTAGCAGGGGCGGATTCACCCCTCCACTTT. This codes for CASSLAGADSPLHF.

This chain joins TRBV29-1 and TRBJ1-3; D is undetermined. Germline V gene data show CDR1 as SQVTM and CDR2 as ANQGSEA. CDR3 length: 14 amino acids. Trimming took off 7 bases at V and 1 base at J, with 14 bases between the two ends. CDR3 nucleotide sequence: TGCAGCGACGAAGGATTGGGTTCTGGAAACACCATATATTTT. Amino acid sequence: CSDEGLGSGNTIYF.

This clonotype was observed many times. This CDR3 reads CASSQEGTGTDTQYF. The CDR3 nucleotides read TGCGCCAGCAGCCAAGAGGGGACTGGCACAGATACGCAGTATTTT. This chain links TRBV4-3 with TRBJ2-3; D possibly corresponds to TRBD2 (6 bases). Trimming stripped 0 bases from V and 1 base from J, with 8 bases between. The CDR3 totals 15 residues. Germline CDR1 and CDR2: LGHNA and YSLEER.

The V and J genes are TRBV6-2 or TRBV6-3 and TRBJ2-7; D is unclear. Germline CDR1 and CDR2: MNHEY and SVGEGT. The CDR3 spans 13 residues. With 0 bases removed from V and 2 bases from J, the gap between germline ends came to 5 bases. The CDR3 DNA sequence: TGTGCCAGCAGTTACTCGCTCGCCTACGAGCAGTACGTC. Its translation: CASSYSLAYEQYV.

In this sample, this clonotype turned up a few times. Mismatch with germline at one junction end may stem from a read error. V usage is TRBV10-3 and J usage is TRBJ1-5, with 9 bases lining up with TRBD1. Germline-derived CDR1 and CDR2 are ENHRY and SYGVKD. The CDR3 is made up of 15 amino acids. In DNA, the CDR3 is TGTGCCATCAGAGAGTCGGGGACAGGGAATCAGCCCCAGCATTTT. This translates into CAIRESGTGNQPQHF.

The V and J genes are TRBV5-1 and TRBJ2-5; 7 bases agree with TRBD2. The CDR3 sequence is 15 residues long. Germline lookup yields CDR1 SGHRS and CDR2 YFSETQ. Losses at the gene ends were 1 base for V and 1 base for J; bases not matched to a gene: 4. As DNA, the CDR3 is TGCGCCAGCAGCTTGACACCTAGCGGCCAAGAGACCCAGTACTTC. Its protein is CASSLTPSGQETQYF.

This clonotype was found many times. J is TRBJ1-4 and V is TRBV5-6, with a weak D call TRBD1 (5 bases). V lost 0 bases to trimming and J lost 8 bases, with 11 bases between them. CDR1 SGHDT and CDR2 YYEEEE come from the germline V gene. This CDR3 is built from 14 residues. CDR3 sequence: CASSLAGGTEKLFF. The CDR3 DNA reads as TGTGCCAGCAGCTTGGCCGGAGGGACCGAAAAACTGTTTTTT.

This clonotype came up a few times. This rearrangement joins TRBV9 to TRBJ1-2, with D possibly being TRBD1 (5 bases). CDR1 and CDR2 from the germline V gene are SGDLS and YYNGEE. Trimming pared 4 bases from V and 4 bases from J, leaving 17 bases between. The CDR3 spans 15 residues. The CDR3 sequence is CASSSRDGDLYGYTF. As DNA, the CDR3 is TGTGCCAGCAGCTCCCGGGACGGGGACCTCTATGGCTACACCTTC.

This clonotype was detected only a few times. The J gene is TRBJ1-3, the V gene TRBV3-1, with a weak D call TRBD1 (6 bases). The CDR3 contains 15 residues. V was trimmed by 0 bases and J by 2 bases, leaving 8 bases between them. CDR1 and CDR2 from the germline V gene are LGHDT and YNNKEL (reference sequence). The CDR3 DNA follows: TGTGCCAGCAGCCAAGAAGGGGGAACTGGAAACACCATATATTTT. Its protein product is CASSQEGGTGNTIYF. Complete variable domain (other parts from reference TRBV3-1 and TRBJ1-3): DTAVSQTPKYLVTQMGNDKSIKCEQNLGHDTMYWYKQDSKKFLKIMFSYNNKELIINETVPNRFSPKSPDKAHLNLHINSLELGDSAVYFCASSQEGGTGNTIYFGEGSWLTVV.

Comment on this clonotype: A read error may be the cause here, since a much bigger clone is one base away. This chain links TRBV5-1 with TRBJ2-2, with a possible D match to TRBD1 (6 bases). CDR3 size: 14 residues. The germline gives CDR1 SGHRS, CDR2 YFSETQ. The CDR3 DNA follows: TGCGCCAGCAGCTTGGAGAGGGACACCGAGGAGCTGTTTTTT. Residues: CASSLERDTEELFF.

The chain is built from TRBV6-5 and TRBJ2-7; no clear D. This CDR3 is built from 13 residues. The V gene lost 3 bases and the J gene lost 1 base, with 7 bases spanning the gap. The germline gives CDR1 MNHEY, CDR2 SVGAGI. CDR3 DNA sequence: TGTGCCAGCAGTTATGCTAGTTCCTACGAGCAGTACTTC. Its protein product is CASSYASSYEQYF.

This clonotype has at least ten counts. V usage is TRBV28 and J usage is TRBJ1-2; no clear D gene. The CDR3 covers 13 residues. Germline CDR1 MDHEN, CDR2 SYDVKM. Trimming took 1 base from V and 7 from J, leaving 10 bases between them. For the CDR3, the DNA is TGTGCCAGCAGTTTATATTCGGGCTTTGGCTACACCTTC. Translating it yields CASSLYSGFGYTF.

The chain joins TRBV27 to TRBJ1-2; possibly TRBD1 for D (5 bases). CDR1 is MNHEY and CDR2 is SMNVEV in the germline V gene (reference sequence). With 5 bases removed from V and 3 bases from J, the gap between germline ends came to 13 bases. The CDR3 length is 14 residues. The CDR3 region is CASSATQVDYGYTF. In DNA, the CDR3 is TGTGCCAGCAGTGCCACACAGGTAGACTATGGCTACACCTTC.

This clonotype was observed a handful of times. This chain links TRBV6-1 with TRBJ1-3, with a possible D match to TRBD1 (5 bases). V dropped 7 bases and J dropped 0 bases, with 16 bases sitting between them. The CDR3 runs to 16 residues. CDR1 and CDR2 (germline): MNHNS, SASEGT. CDR3: CASKPGTASSGNTIYF. The CDR3 nucleotides are TGTGCCAGCAAACCCGGGACTGCTTCCTCTGGAAACACCATATATTTT.

The CDR3 DNA sequence: TGTGCCAGCAGTTTATTATCTGGAGATACGCAGTATTTT. It codes for CASSLLSGDTQYF. The chain couples TRBV6-5 to TRBJ2-3; D gene uncertain. Germline V gene lookup returns CDR1 MNHEY and CDR2 SVGAGI. This CDR3 contains 13 residues. The V end lost 4 bases, the J end lost 5 bases, and 10 bases lay between the germline ends.

Only a few counts were recorded for this clonotype. The chain uses TRBV28 and TRBJ2-4; 8 bases map to TRBD2. This CDR3 contains 14 residues. CDR1 is MDHEN, CDR2 SYDVKM, per germline. Trimming cost V 10 bases and J 8 bases; bases outside gene matches: 13. The CDR3, as DNA: TGTGCCACCACTCGGGGACTAGGTGTTGACATTCAGTACTTC. As protein: CATTRGLGVDIQYF.

This clonotype was seen only a few times. The chain carries TRBV6-2 or TRBV6-3 and TRBJ1-4; 7 bases line up with TRBD1. CDR1 is MNHEY and CDR2 is SVGEGT in the germline V gene. Unmatched junction bases numbered 5, after V lost 6 bases and J lost 10 bases. CDR3 length: 12 residues. In DNA, the CDR3 is TGTGCCAGCAGCCTCGACAGGGCAAAACTGTTTTTT. It translates to CASSLDRAKLFF.

A few counts support this clonotype. The chain combines TRBV5-1 with TRBJ2-2, with TRBD2 matching over 9 bases. Germline lookup yields CDR1 SGHRS and CDR2 YFSETQ. The CDR3 has 16 residues. Trimming cost V 2 bases and J 2 bases; bases outside gene matches: 4. In DNA form, the CDR3 reads TGCGCCAGCAGCTTCCGACTAGCGGCCAACACCGGGGAGCTGTTTTTT. Translation: CASSFRLAANTGELFF.

The sample holds many counts of this clonotype. The chain couples TRBV4-1 to TRBJ1-3; D call uncertain. Germline V gene data show CDR1 as MGHRA and CDR2 as YSYEKL. V lost 0 bases, J lost 3 bases, and 6 bases lay in between. CDR3 length equals 14 residues. DNA of the CDR3: TGCGCCAGCAGCCAAGATGCGGTTGGAAACACCATATATTTT. It is translated as CASSQDAVGNTIYF.

J is TRBJ2-1 and V is TRBV12-5; no reliable D call. This CDR3 spans 14 amino acids. Trimming cost V 4 bases and J 9 bases, with 16 bases left between them. Germline V CDR1 and CDR2: LGHNT, FRNRAP. The CDR3 nucleotides are TGTGCTAGTGGTTCCCCCTATTCAGCTACTGAGCAGTTCTTC. Its translation is CASGSPYSATEQFF.

In its sample, this clonotype was seen a few times. The chain combines TRBV5-4 with TRBJ2-5; maybe TRBD2 (6 bases). Germline loops: CDR1 SGHNT, CDR2 YYREEE (reference sequence). The CDR3 extends over 14 amino acids. Trimming stripped 2 bases from V and 4 bases from J, with 12 bases between. The CDR3 coding sequence is TGTGCCAGCAGCTTATTCCCGGGAGCAGAGACCCAGTACTTC. Its protein product is CASSLFPGAETQYF.

This clonotype has a count of ten or more. This chain links TRBV20-1 with TRBJ1-1; D not certain. The CDR3 contains 13 residues. V was pared by 7 bases and J by 3 bases, with 15 bases between. Germline CDR1 reads DFQATT; CDR2 reads SNEGSKA (reference sequence). CDR3 region: CSVSGRTDTEAFF. CDR3 nucleotide sequence: TGCAGTGTTTCCGGACGGACGGACACTGAAGCTTTCTTT.

This clonotype was recorded many times. The CDR3 bases are TGCAGTGCTTCCGACGGGCCGGAGACCCAGTACTTC. Its translation is CSASDGPETQYF. The chain combines TRBV20-1 with TRBJ2-5; no definite D call. The CDR3 spans 12 residues. The germline gives CDR1 DFQATT, CDR2 SNEGSKA (reference sequence). V lost 5 bases, J lost 5 bases, and 12 bases lay in between.

This clonotype was found a few times. The chain recombines TRBV4-2 with TRBJ1-1; D might be TRBD1 (6 bases). The ends were cut back, 1 base at V and 3 bases at J, with 12 bases in the middle. There are 15 residues in the CDR3. Germline V gene data show CDR1 as LGHNA and CDR2 as YNFKEQ. CDR3 sequence reads: CASSQAGRGDTEAFF. The CDR3 coding sequence is TGTGCCAGCAGCCAAGCGGGTAGGGGGGACACTGAAGCTTTCTTT.

The rearrangement joins TRBV6-5 to TRBJ1-2; TRBD1 aligns across 7 bases. Germline trimming cut 6 bases from V and 8 bases from J; bases unmatched to any gene: 21. CDR3 length: 17 residues. The germline CDR1 and CDR2 sequences are MNHEY and SVGAGI. The CDR3: CASRLLFPGTARTGYTF. CDR3 nucleotides: TGTGCCAGCAGATTGCTATTCCCTGGGACAGCAAGGACCGGCTACACCTTC.

This clonotype has more than one count but fewer than ten. For the CDR3, the DNA is TGTGCCAGCAGTTTTCCGGCTCGCGGTGATACGCAGTATTTT. It specifies CASSFPARGDTQYF. V and J are TRBV27 and TRBJ2-3; D gene uncertain. This CDR3 has 14 residues. Germline lookup yields CDR1 MNHEY and CDR2 SMNVEV (reference sequence). With 3 bases removed from V and 6 bases from J, the gap between germline ends came to 13 bases.

The sample holds a few counts of this clonotype. The CDR3 coding sequence is TGTGCCAGCATATTCGGCAGAGAAGCTTTCTTT. Its translation is CASIFGREAFF. The chain recombines TRBV6-6 with TRBJ1-1, with D uncertain. The V gene's germline CDR1 is MNHNY and CDR2 SVGAGI (reference sequence). The CDR3 length is 11 residues. V lost 7 bases, J lost 8 bases, and 11 bases lay in between.

The chain couples TRBV6-5 to TRBJ2-5, with TRBD1 matching 7 bases. CDR1 MNHEY and CDR2 SVGAGI come from the germline V gene. CDR3 size: 15 residues. Trimming removed 0 bases from V and 5 bases from J; junction bases left unmatched: 6. For the CDR3, the DNA is TGTGCCAGCAGTTACTCCACAGGGGTCCAGGAGACCCAGTACTTC. This codes for CASSYSTGVQETQYF.

This clonotype was found a few times. The chain couples TRBV11-2 to TRBJ1-2, with D uncertain. This CDR3 has 15 residues. Germline V gives CDR1 SGHAT, CDR2 FQNNGV. V lost 1 base and J lost 0, with 9 bases in between. CDR3 sequence: CASSLGPSPNYGYTF. The CDR3 coding sequence is TGTGCCAGCAGCTTAGGTCCCAGTCCTAACTATGGCTACACCTTC.

The chain combines TRBV7-2 with TRBJ1-4; D perhaps matches TRBD1 (6 bases). Germline lookup yields CDR1 SGHTA and CDR2 FQGNSA. Trimming pared 5 bases from V and 11 bases from J, leaving 15 bases between. This CDR3 comprises 13 residues. The CDR3 DNA reads as TGTGCCAGCAGCCAGGGGCAGGGTTCGAAACTGTTTTTT. It codes for CASSQGQGSKLFF.

This clonotype occurred many times. This rearrangement joins TRBV28 to TRBJ1-1; D not certain. V dropped 3 bases and J dropped 1 base, with 9 bases sitting between them. This CDR3 contains 14 residues. Germline CDR1 reads MDHEN; CDR2 reads SYDVKM. The CDR3 DNA is TGTGCCAGCAGTTTTGGTGGGGAGAACACTGAAGCTTTCTTT. This gives the protein CASSFGGENTEAFF.

This clonotype was counted at least ten times. V usage is TRBV24-1 and J usage is TRBJ2-1, with TRBD1 matching over 7 bases. CDR1 KGHDR and CDR2 SFDVKD come from the germline V gene. This CDR3 has 14 residues. Trimming at V came to 9 bases and at J to 3 bases, leaving 7 bases not matched to a gene. The CDR3 spells CATSQGVHYNEQFF. CDR3 DNA sequence: TGTGCCACCTCTCAGGGGGTCCACTACAATGAGCAGTTCTTC.